This T cell receptor (beta chain) was identified in a study of persistence of HIV-infected CD4 T cells. This was the immunoSEQ version 4 assay in survey mode. Produced via immunoSEQ multiplex PCR; TCRdb's table is partial and in-frame only. This sample has about 40,000 clones, with approximately 84% found just once. Lysates of CMV-infected fibroblasts at approximately 10 ug/mL stimulated these cells. Memory cells lacking CD40L and CD69 with high CD45RO were sorted. For at least 4 years, plasma HIV-1 RNA was undetectable (<50 copies/mL). Concerning this clone: Its antigen is unknown.

Per the germline V gene, CDR1 is ENHRY and CDR2 is SYGVKD. V lost 4 bases and J lost 5, with 14 bases in between. The CDR3 consists of 14 residues. The V call is TRBV10-3, the J call TRBJ1-1, with D tentatively TRBD1 (5 bases). The origin of this receptor is an adult man with HIV who was CMV-seropositive. The sample in question was CD4+ T cells sorted from PBMCs after approximately 19-hour stimulation, obtained from a patient who received antiretroviral therapy. The CDR3: CAISAWGRVTEAFF. In DNA, the CDR3 is TGTGCCATCAGTGCCTGGGGGAGGGTTACTGAAGCTTTCTTT.